The 18 T cell receptor beta chains below come from one sample, sequenced in a study of PD-1 blockade in classical Hodgkin lymphoma. The time point is: cycle 4 day 1 (C4D1), after more than five weeks of nivolumab. Autologous stem cell transplantation was followed by relapse in every patient, and brentuximab vedotin exposure varied. TCRdb keeps only in-frame clones here, not all; method: immunoSEQ multiplex PCR. The sample has some 96,000 clones, just over 90% seen once. The sequenced sample was peripheral blood mononuclear cells (PBMCs), obtained before the fourth cycle of nivolumab. These receptors came from a human donor with classical Hodgkin lymphoma.

By its share, this clone is medium-sized. CDR3 in amino acids: CASSIRDRGREAFF. DNA for the CDR3: TGCGCCAGCAGCATCCGGGACAGGGGTCGAGAAGCTTTCTTT. This chain joins TRBV4-1 and TRBJ1-1, with 10 positions matching TRBD1. Germline V gene lookup returns CDR1 MGHRA and CDR2 YSYEKL. V was clipped by 5 bases and J by 8 bases; unmatched bases: 8. CDR3 size: 14 residues.

The chain recombines TRBV27 with TRBJ2-5; D not resolved. The germline gives CDR1 MNHEY, CDR2 SMNVEV (reference sequence). Trimming took 3 bases from V and 1 from J, leaving 9 bases between them. This CDR3 region has 14 residues. The DNA for the CDR3 is TGTGCCAGCAGTTTGTTAGGCGGCCAAGAGACCCAGTACTTC. This codes for CASSLLGGQETQYF.

The chain has TRBV6-4 and TRBJ1-1, with TRBD1 matching 7 bases. J gave up 7 bases and V 5 bases, and 7 bases lay outside the gene matches. Germline V CDR1 and CDR2: MRHNA, SNTAGT. The CDR3 consists of 13 residues. Here the CDR3 DNA reads TGTGCCAGCAGTAAAGACAGGGCGGGTGAAGCTTTCTTT. It yields the protein CASSKDRAGEAFF.

The chain recombines TRBV13 with TRBJ2-3, with 8 positions matching TRBD2. This CDR3 has 15 residues. Germline values: CDR1 PRHDT, CDR2 FYEKMQ (reference sequence). The CDR3 region is CASGGRSEAGDTQYF. CDR3 nucleotides: TGTGCTTCGGGGGGGAGAAGCGAAGCGGGAGATACGCAGTATTTT.

The V call is TRBV18, the J call TRBJ1-3, with D possibly TRBD1 on 5 matching bases. V lost 3 bases, J lost 0 bases, and 15 bases lay in between. This CDR3 has 17 residues. CDR1 is KGHSH and CDR2 is LQKENI in the germline V gene. The CDR3 loop reads CASSPLGDLSSGNTIYF. In DNA, the CDR3 is TGTGCCAGCTCACCCCTAGGGGACTTAAGCTCTGGAAACACCATATATTTT.

The CDR3 nucleotides are TGTGCCAGCAGCCCCCTCAGTTCTCTGGGGGGAGCTTTCTTT. It yields the protein CASSPLSSLGGAFF. The chain couples TRBV7-9 to TRBJ1-1; D perhaps matches TRBD1 (5 bases). This CDR3 has 14 amino acids. Germline V gives CDR1 SEHNR, CDR2 FQNEAQ (reference sequence). Trimming shortened V by 5 bases and J by 10 bases, and 20 bases separated the two germline ends. The entire variable domain, with the rest obtained from reference TRBV7-9 and TRBJ1-1, is as follows: DTGVSQNPRHKITKRGQNVTFRCDPISEHNRLYWYRQTLGQGPEFLTYFQNEAQLEKSRLLSDRFSAERPKGSFSTLEIQRTEQGDSAMYLCASSPLSSLGGAFFGQGTRLTVV.

The V call is TRBV5-5, the J call TRBJ2-2; D is possibly TRBD1 (5 bases). Germline lookup yields CDR1 SGHKS and CDR2 YYEKEE (reference sequence). The CDR3 covers 14 residues. V was clipped by 0 bases and J by 6 bases, with 9 bases between them. CDR3 sequence (DNA): TGTGCCAGCAGCTTGGCAGGGTCTCCCGGGGAGCTGTTTTTT. This encodes CASSLAGSPGELFF.

V is TRBV5-6 and J is TRBJ2-5; D might be TRBD2 (6 bases). CDR3 length: 14 amino acids. V was pared by 4 bases and J by 2 bases, with 12 bases between. In germline, CDR1 is SGHDT, CDR2 YYEEEE. For the CDR3, the DNA is TGTGCCAGCAGCCGTGCCGGGGGACAAGAGACCCAGTACTTC. Amino acids: CASSRAGGQETQYF.

V is TRBV7-9 and J is TRBJ2-5, with 7 bases identical to TRBD2. The CDR3 spans 16 residues. V gave up 2 bases and J gave up 4 bases; unmatched junction bases: 10. Germline lookup yields CDR1 SEHNR and CDR2 FQNEAQ (reference sequence). The DNA of the CDR3 is TGTGCCAGCAGCTTACCTAGCGGACCTAAGGGAGAGACCCAGTACTTC. Its translation is CASSLPSGPKGETQYF.

The rearrangement joins TRBV4-1 to TRBJ2-7, with no clear D. The length of the CDR3 is 15 residues. The V and J ends lost 2 bases and 6 bases respectively, with 17 bases between them. CDR1 is MGHRA, CDR2 YSYEKL, per germline. The CDR3 is CASSQFGREKREQYF. Here the CDR3 DNA reads TGCGCCAGCAGCCAATTCGGGCGAGAGAAGCGCGAGCAGTACTTC.

The chain carries TRBV4-1 and TRBJ1-5; 7 bases line up with TRBD1. V gave up 1 base and J gave up 2 bases; unmatched junction bases: 5. Looked up from germline, CDR1 is MGHRA and CDR2 is YSYEKL. The CDR3 consists of 16 residues. Here the CDR3 reads CASSQGNRGGNQPQHF. CDR3 nucleotide sequence: TGCGCCAGCAGCCAAGGAAACAGGGGTGGCAATCAGCCCCAGCATTTT.

The gene calls are TRBV5-4 and TRBJ1-1; no reliable D call. The CDR3 is 12 residues long. The germline V and J ends were trimmed by 0 bases and 11 bases, with 11 bases remaining between them. Germline V gene data show CDR1 as SGHNT and CDR2 as YYREEE (reference sequence). CDR3 DNA sequence: TGTGCCAGCAGCTTGGGAGGGAGGAGTGCTTTCTTT. Its protein product is CASSLGGRSAFF.

The rearrangement links TRBV7-9 to TRBJ1-2; 9 bases match TRBD1. The CDR3 sequence is 15 residues long. V was pared by 6 bases and J by 2 bases, with 7 bases of the junction left unmatched. CDR1 and CDR2 (germline): SEHNR, FQNEAQ (reference sequence). CDR3 loop: CASRPKQGANYGYTF. DNA of the CDR3: TGTGCCAGCAGACCTAAACAGGGGGCAAACTATGGCTACACCTTC.

In its sample, this clone was seen a few times. The chain recombines TRBV5-1 with TRBJ2-2; D is unresolved. The germline CDR1 and CDR2 sequences are SGHRS and YFSETQ. The CDR3 loop spans 17 amino acids. V lost 2 bases to trimming and J lost 2 bases, with 16 bases between them. The CDR3 loop is CASSFPPYGLNTGELFF. Written as DNA, the CDR3 is TGCGCCAGCAGCTTTCCCCCTTACGGGCTTAACACCGGGGAGCTGTTTTTT.

The chain has TRBV6-5 and TRBJ2-2; D is unresolved. V lost 2 bases and J 5 bases, leaving 9 bases between the germline ends. Germline V CDR1 and CDR2: MNHEY, SVGAGI. The CDR3 covers 14 residues. The CDR3 loop is CASSYLMETGELFF. The CDR3 coding sequence is TGTGCCAGCAGTTACCTGATGGAGACCGGGGAGCTGTTTTTT.

The chain recombines TRBV2 with TRBJ2-1; TRBD2 aligns across 10 bases. The J segment lost 0 bases and the V segment lost 8 bases, leaving 4 bases of the junction unmatched. Germline-derived CDR1 and CDR2 are SNHLY and FYNNEI. The CDR3 is 15 residues long. The CDR3 nucleotides read TGTGCCAGCCCTAGCGGGAGAAGCTCCTACAATGAGCAGTTCTTC. Translation: CASPSGRSSYNEQFF.

The gene calls are TRBV21-1 and TRBJ2-7. TRBV21-1 is given as a pseudogene. The CDR3 runs 12 residues. The CDR3 nucleotides read TGTGCCAGCAGCAAAGTATGGAACGAGCAGTACTTC. Encoded protein: CASSKVWNEQYF.

The rearrangement joins TRBV29-1 to TRBJ1-1; the D gene is possibly TRBD1 (6 bases). Germline V CDR1 and CDR2: SQVTM, ANQGSEA. V was pared by 4 bases and J by 5 bases, with 14 bases between. This CDR3 has 13 residues. DNA of the CDR3: TGCAGCGTTGCTGGGGGGCGGGGGACTGAAGCTTTCTTT. Its protein product is CSVAGGRGTEAFF.